This T cell receptor (beta chain) was retrieved from a study of CD8+ T cells in alopecia areata. Extraction and reverse transcription of RNA yielded cDNA as the sequencing template. The table came from immunoSEQ multiplex PCR; TCRdb's copy has only in-frame clones and leaves some out. Of about 110,000 clones in the sample, under 65% were seen once. Germline loops: CDR1 MGHRA, CDR2 YSYEKL. Trimming stripped 3 bases from V and 1 base from J, with 13 bases between. This CDR3 contains 15 residues. J is TRBJ2-7 and V is TRBV4-1; tentatively, D is TRBD1 (6 bases). This clonotype was sampled from a human donor with alopecia areata. Sample: NKG2D-low CD8+ T cells sorted from blood. CDR3 bases: TGCGCCAGCAGCCAGTCCCAGGGGCGTTCCTACGAGCAGTACTTC. As protein: CASSQSQGRSYEQYF.